Listed below are T cell receptor beta chains from one sample, sequenced in a study of response to subunit inactivated influenza vaccine. MiXCR was run by TCRdb on the RT-PCR reads, yielding one entry per CDR3 protein. Counted here are about 480,000 distinct CDR3 sequences, 13% occurring once; the ten biggest clones make up around 14%. The sequences come from PBMCs from blood, collected 45 days after vaccination. The receptors derive from a man in his forties or fifties who received an inactivated influenza vaccine. The CDR3 runs from the conserved cysteine through the conserved F or W. The D gene is left open where the match is weak. Size values are once, few and many counts, or a class for expanded clones, and some rows have none.

D: -; V: TRBV2; size: few; J: TRBJ1-5; CDR3: CASSEGPFTPQHF; DNA: TGTGCCAGCAGTGAAGGCCCTTTCACGCCCCAGCATTTT
D: TRBD2; V: TRBV7-2; size: few; J: TRBJ2-3; CDR3: CASSGLAGGRDTQYF; DNA: TGTGCCAGCAGCGGACTAGCGGGAGGAAGAGATACGCAGTATTTT
D: TRBD2; V: TRBV7-2; size: few; J: TRBJ2-7; CDR3: CASSPRLAGALSYEQYF; DNA: TGTGCCAGCAGCCCACGACTAGCGGGAGCCCTTTCCTACGAGCAGTACTTC
D: TRBD2; V: TRBV7-9; size: few; J: TRBJ2-7; CDR3: CASSLAMGGTYEQYF; DNA: TGTGCCAGCAGCTTAGCCATGGGGGGGACCTACGAGCAGTACTTC
D: -; V: TRBV20-1; size: few; J: TRBJ2-1; CDR3: CSAGILTGPAGNEQFF; DNA: TGCAGTGCGGGGATCTTGACAGGACCTGCGGGAAATGAGCAGTTCTTC
D: TRBD2; V: TRBV4-1; size: -; J: TRBJ2-1; CDR3: CASSPQAAGGPIHEQFF; DNA: TGCGCCAGCAGCCCTCAGGCGGCGGGGGGGCCTATCCATGAGCAGTTCTTC
D: TRBD2; V: TRBV7-3; size: -; J: TRBJ2-1; CDR3: CASSQSGRKDNEQFF; DNA: TGTGCCAGCAGCCAAAGCGGGAGAAAGGACAATGAGCAGTTCTTC
D: -; V: TRBV12-3/TRBV12-4; size: -; J: TRBJ2-5; CDR3: CASSFSTGIGETQYF; DNA: TGTGCCAGCAGTTTTAGCACGGGGATAGGAGAGACCCAGTACTTC
D: TRBD2; V: TRBV5-8; size: few; J: TRBJ2-2; CDR3: CASSLWSGGAAGELFF; DNA: TGTGCCAGCAGCTTGTGGAGCGGGGGGGCCGCCGGGGAGCTGTTTTTT
D: -; V: TRBV9; size: -; J: TRBJ2-2; CDR3: CASSVVSVTGELFF; DNA: TGTGCCAGCAGCGTAGTCAGTGTAACCGGGGAGCTGTTTTTT
D: TRBD2; V: TRBV20-1; size: many; J: TRBJ2-3; CDR3: CSAPTSAGGYTQYF; DNA: TGCAGTGCTCCTACATCAGCGGGAGGATATACGCAGTATTTT
D: TRBD2; V: TRBV3-1; size: -; J: TRBJ2-1; CDR3: CASSQERLATHNEQFF; DNA: TGTGCCAGCAGCCAAGAACGACTAGCAACCCACAATGAGCAGTTCTTC
D: TRBD1; V: TRBV5-6; size: -; J: TRBJ1-2; CDR3: CASSLGGPGGPLYYGYTF; DNA: TGTGCCAGCAGCTTGGGTGGGCCAGGGGGCCCTCTATATTATGGCTACACCTTC
D: TRBD1; V: TRBV4-1; size: many; J: TRBJ1-2; CDR3: CASSQAPRQGDYGYTF; DNA: TGCGCCAGCAGCCAAGCCCCTCGACAGGGTGACTATGGCTACACCTTC
D: TRBD1; V: TRBV20-1; size: -; J: TRBJ2-7; CDR3: CSARHPGTGYNEQYF; DNA: TGCAGTGCTAGACACCCGGGGACAGGGTATAACGAGCAGTACTTC
D: -; V: TRBV7-9; size: -; J: TRBJ2-1; CDR3: CASSPWAGGYNEQFF; DNA: TGTGCCAGCAGCCCGTGGGCGGGTGGCTACAATGAGCAGTTCTTC
D: -; V: TRBV7-2; size: few; J: TRBJ1-5; CDR3: CASSYIVGREPQHF; DNA: TGTGCCAGCAGCTATATCGTGGGGAGAGAGCCCCAGCATTTT
D: TRBD1; V: TRBV6-1; size: few; J: TRBJ2-5; CDR3: CASRGQGGLGGMETQYF; DNA: TGTGCCAGCAGAGGACAGGGTGGCTTGGGTGGGATGGAGACCCAGTACTTC
D: -; V: TRBV15; size: -; J: TRBJ1-5; CDR3: CATSRPQGGAGNQPQHF; DNA: TGTGCCACCAGCAGACCCCAGGGTGGCGCGGGCAATCAGCCCCAGCATTTT
D: TRBD1; V: TRBV6-1; size: -; J: TRBJ2-2; CDR3: CASGVGQANTGELFF; DNA: TGTGCCAGCGGTGTAGGACAGGCGAACACCGGGGAGCTGTTTTTT
D: -; V: TRBV20-1; size: few; J: TRBJ2-3; CDR3: CSARAQGGTDTQYF; DNA: TGCAGTGCTAGAGCACAGGGAGGGACAGATACGCAGTATTTT
D: -; V: TRBV5-1; size: few; J: TRBJ2-2; CDR3: CASSSFDLITGELFF; DNA: TGCGCCAGCAGCTCATTTGATCTAATTACCGGGGAGCTGTTTTTT
D: TRBD1; V: TRBV24-1; size: few; J: TRBJ2-4; CDR3: CATSGVSGQGGENIQYF; DNA: TGTGCCACCAGTGGGGTATCGGGACAGGGGGGAGAAAACATTCAGTACTTC
D: -; V: TRBV4-3; size: many; J: TRBJ2-1; CDR3: CASSPELQGSIGTAEQFF; DNA: TGCGCCAGCAGCCCTGAACTACAGGGGAGCATCGGGACTGCTGAGCAGTTCTTC
D: -; V: TRBV4-1; size: few; J: TRBJ2-3; CDR3: CASSQLLPGAADTQYF; DNA: TGCGCCAGCAGCCAGCTACTCCCGGGGGCTGCAGATACGCAGTATTTT
D: TRBD1; V: TRBV20-1; size: few; J: TRBJ2-3; CDR3: CSARAADRVADTQYF; DNA: TGCAGTGCTAGAGCCGCGGACAGGGTAGCAGATACGCAGTATTTT
D: TRBD1; V: TRBV7-2; size: -; J: TRBJ1-1; CDR3: CASSLRQGAHAFF; DNA: TGTGCCAGCAGCTTGCGCCAGGGGGCGCATGCTTTCTTT
D: -; V: TRBV12-3/TRBV12-4; size: few; J: TRBJ2-7; CDR3: CASSLGGRDRDYEQYF; DNA: TGTGCCAGCAGTTTAGGGGGACGGGACCGTGACTACGAGCAGTACTTC
D: TRBD1; V: TRBV29-1; size: -; J: TRBJ2-1; CDR3: CSVITGGVNNEQFF; DNA: TGCAGCGTTATAACAGGGGGCGTCAACAATGAGCAGTTCTTC
D: -; V: TRBV7-9; size: many; J: TRBJ2-1; CDR3: CASSLTHEQFF; DNA: TGTGCCAGCAGCTTAACCCATGAGCAGTTCTTC
D: TRBD1; V: TRBV5-1; size: few; J: TRBJ2-7; CDR3: CASSLWGQDTYEQYF; DNA: TGCGCCAGCAGCTTGTGGGGACAGGATACCTACGAGCAGTACTTC
D: TRBD2; V: TRBV28; size: -; J: TRBJ2-7; CDR3: CASRYRTSGSPNPHEQYF; DNA: TGTGCCAGCAGATATCGGACTAGCGGGAGCCCCAACCCCCACGAGCAGTACTTC
D: TRBD2; V: TRBV29-1; size: -; J: TRBJ2-1; CDR3: CSALREGQLSFF; DNA: TGCAGCGCTCTGCGGGAGGGCCAATTATCGTTCTTC
D: -; V: TRBV10-3; size: many; J: TRBJ2-3; CDR3: CAIREAGLTDTQYF; DNA: TGTGCCATCAGAGAGGCAGGGCTCACAGATACGCAGTATTTT
D: TRBD1; V: TRBV20-1; size: -; J: TRBJ1-2; CDR3: CSARGGTGSRAGYTF; DNA: TGCAGTGCTAGAGGGGGGACAGGTTCACGAGCGGGCTACACCTTC
D: -; V: TRBV7-2; size: -; J: TRBJ2-2; CDR3: CASSLNRADTGELFF; DNA: TGTGCCAGCAGCTTAAACAGGGCAGATACCGGGGAGCTGTTTTTT
D: -; V: TRBV29-1; size: -; J: TRBJ2-7; CDR3: CSVEVVTDEQYF; DNA: TGCAGCGTTGAAGTAGTGACGGACGAGCAGTACTTC